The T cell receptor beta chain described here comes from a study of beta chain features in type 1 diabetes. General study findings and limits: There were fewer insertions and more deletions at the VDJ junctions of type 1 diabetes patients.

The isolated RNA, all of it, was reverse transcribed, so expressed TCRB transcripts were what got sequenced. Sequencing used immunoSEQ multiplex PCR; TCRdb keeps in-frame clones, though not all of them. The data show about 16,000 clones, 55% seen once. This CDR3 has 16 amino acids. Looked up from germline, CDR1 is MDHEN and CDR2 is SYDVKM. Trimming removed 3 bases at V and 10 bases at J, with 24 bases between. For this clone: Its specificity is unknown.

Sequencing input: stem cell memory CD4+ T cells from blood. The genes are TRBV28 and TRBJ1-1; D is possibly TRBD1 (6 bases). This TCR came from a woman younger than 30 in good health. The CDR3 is CASSFISGGTLSGAFF. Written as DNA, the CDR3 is TGTGCCAGCAGTTTCATTTCGGGGGGGACACTCAGCGGAGCTTTCTTT.